This TCR beta chain was sequenced in a study of T cells after yellow fever vaccination. This clonotype was seen many times. Its antigen is not known. MiXCR, run by TCRdb on the 5' RACE reads, gives a single entry per CDR3 protein. The sample has 200,000 to 300,000 distinct CDR3 sequences, 5.5% to 8.5% seen once. Germline CDR1 reads SGHRS; CDR2 reads YFSETQ. Trimming left V 4 bases short and J 7 bases short, with 30 bases between. The CDR3 contains 19 residues. Study-wide results and limits: Clonotypes appearing in both CD4 and CD8 compartments existed, and their share was small.

The receptor was derived from a man under 40 who received the YFV17D yellow fever vaccine. The chain uses TRBV5-1 and TRBJ2-1; D is possibly TRBD2 (11 bases). The material was CD4+ T cells sorted from PBMCs, obtained on the day of the yellow fever booster vaccination. CDR3: CASSDRQGARLAGSNEQFF. In DNA, the CDR3 is TGCGCCAGCAGCGATAGACAGGGGGCCAGACTAGCGGGAAGTAATGAGCAGTTCTTC.